This T cell receptor beta chain was recorded in a study of T-cell memory formation after mild COVID-19. MiXCR, applied by TCRdb to the 5' RACE reads, yields one record per CDR3 protein. The sample includes roughly 170,000 distinct CDR3 sequences, 15% to 20% of them seen just once. The CDR3 length is 14 residues. V dropped 4 bases and J dropped 5; count of bases not matched to a gene: 4. The germline V gene encodes CDR1 SGHTA and CDR2 FQGNSA. This receptor was obtained from a man aged 18 to 30 who had mild COVID-19 (a few samples of this study predate the infection). Cell type and time point are not known. V is TRBV7-2 and J is TRBJ2-5; 10 nucleotides agree with TRBD2. The sequenced sample was PBMCs or a T cell subset sorted from them (not recorded which). The CDR3 nucleotides are TGTGCCAGCAGCTCAGGGACTAGCGCCGAGACCCAGTACTTC. This gives the protein CASSSGTSAETQYF.